Sequencing of this T cell receptor beta chain was carried out in a study of T cell responses to AZD1222 COVID-19 vaccine. Whole-study results and caveats: The peak T cell response came first, and repertoires were sampled only after it. Increased Spike-specific TCR breadth and depth were observed after two AZD1222 doses.

Libraries were prepared by immunoSEQ multiplex PCR; TCRdb keeps only in-frame clonotypes and omits some of them. Here the sample spans tens of thousands of clones, approximately 80% being singletons. This clone is medium-sized. Its target is unknown. The material sequenced was peripheral blood, taken 28 days after the second AZD1222 dose. The receptor's source is an adult who received the AZD1222 COVID-19 vaccine.

CDR3 protein: CASSLWGETGELFF. As DNA, the CDR3 is TGTGCCAGCAGTTTATGGGGAGAGACCGGGGAGCTGTTTTTT. The genes are TRBV27 and TRBJ2-2; a weak D match, TRBD2 (5 bases). The germline CDR1 and CDR2 sequences are MNHEY and SMNVEV (reference sequence). The CDR3 totals 14 residues. Trimming left V 1 base short and J 5 bases short, with 8 bases between.